This is a list of T cell receptor beta chains from one sample in a study of technical replicates of blood from a few donors. Here immunoSEQ multiplex PCR was the method, and the copy in TCRdb shows in-frame clones only, minus some. The table has under 85,000 clones, around 97% seen once. The sample taken for sequencing was T cells isolated from PBMCs. The receptors stem from a human donor in good health. The CDR3 runs from the conserved cysteine through the conserved F or W. Fields, in order: clone size, J gene, V gene, D gene, CDR3 DNA, CDR3 protein. A D gene is named only where the DNA matches it firmly. Clone size is not always given. Where it is, it says once, few, many or a class for expanded clones.

NA	TRBJ1-2	TRBV2	TRBD1	TGTGCCAGCAGTGAAGCGACGACAGGGGATGGCTACACCTTC	CASSEATTGDGYTF
NA	TRBJ2-1	TRBV7-9	TRBD2	TGTGCCAGCAGCACCTGGCGGGAGGGTCCCTACAATGAGCAGTTCTTC	CASSTWREGPYNEQFF
NA	TRBJ1-3	TRBV25-1	NA	TGTGCCAGCAGTGACCAGGAGGATTCTGGAAACACCATATATTTT	CASSDQEDSGNTIYF
NA	TRBJ2-4	TRBV5-4	NA	TGTGCCAGCAGCTTGGAGAGAGCCAAAAACATTCAGTACTTC	CASSLERAKNIQYF
NA	TRBJ2-5	TRBV6-5	TRBD1	TGTGCCGCAGGACAGGGGAGAGAGACCCAGTACTTC	CAAGQGRETQYF
NA	TRBJ1-5	TRBV19	NA	TGTGCCAGTAGTTCGTCGGGTATCGAGGATTATAGCAATCAGCCCCAGCATTTT	CASSSSGIEDYSNQPQHF
NA	TRBJ2-1	TRBV12-5	TRBD2	TGTGCTAGTGAACAAGAGCGGGGGAGCTCCTACAATGAGCAGTTCTTC	CASEQERGSSYNEQFF
few	TRBJ1-4	TRBV9	NA	TGTGCCAGCAGCGTAGAACAAACTAATGAAAAACTGTTTTTT	CASSVEQTNEKLFF
once	TRBJ1-1	TRBV5-8	TRBD1	TGTGCCAGCAGCTTGGCGTCGGGACAGTTGAACACTGAAGCTTTCTTT	CASSLASGQLNTEAFF
once	TRBJ2-5	TRBV19	TRBD2	TGTGCCAGTAGCCTCGGGGGGGTGAGTGAGACCCAGTACTTC	CASSLGGVSETQYF
NA	TRBJ2-1	TRBV29-1	NA	TGCAGCGTTGATTCGGTCGGAGGGGGCCATGAGCAGTTCTTC	CSVDSVGGGHEQFF
NA	TRBJ2-3	TRBV6-1	NA	TGTGCCAGCAGTGAAGAAAGCGGAAGGGCCGCGTATACGCAGTATTTT	CASSEESGRAAYTQYF
NA	TRBJ1-5	TRBV6-6	NA	TGTGCCAGCAGCTTAACTCAACCCAATCAGCCCCAGCATTTT	CASSLTQPNQPQHF
NA	TRBJ1-2	TRBV19	NA	TGTGCCAGTATTGAGAACCGGGAACGAAATGGCTACACCTTC	CASIENRERNGYTF
NA	TRBJ1-1	TRBV2	TRBD1	TGTGCCAGCAGGGAGACAGGGGCTGGCACTGAAGCTTTCTTT	CASRETGAGTEAFF
NA	TRBJ2-2	TRBV9	NA	TGTGCCAGCAGTGTACCCGTTAGGGGACATAACACCGGGGAGCTGTTTTTT	CASSVPVRGHNTGELFF
NA	TRBJ2-7	TRBV6-1	NA	TGTGCCAGCGGCGGGGTGAGTGGGTACGAGCAGTACTTC	CASGGVSGYEQYF
NA	TRBJ1-4	TRBV5-1	NA	TGCGCCAGCAAGGGGCAGTCCTTTAATGAAAAACTGTTTTTT	CASKGQSFNEKLFF
NA	TRBJ1-1	TRBV5-4	NA	TGTGCCAGCAGCCCTATCGAAATGAACACTGAAGCTTTCTTT	CASSPIEMNTEAFF
NA	TRBJ2-7	TRBV30	NA	TGTGCCTGGAGTGGCAGCGAGCAGTACTTC	CAWSGSEQYF
NA	TRBJ2-7	TRBV5-1	NA	TGCGCCAGCAGCTTGGTACAGGGCAAAAATTACGAGCAGTACTTC	CASSLVQGKNYEQYF
few	TRBJ1-5	TRBV6-5	NA	TGTGCCAGCACCACAGGGCCCACAGTACGGCCCCAGCATTTT	CASTTGPTVRPQHF
NA	TRBJ1-1	TRBV6-5	NA	TGTGCCAGCAGCCCGCCCGGGGGTACTATTGAAGCTTTCTTT	CASSPPGGTIEAFF
NA	TRBJ2-3	TRBV4-1	NA	TGCGCCAGCAGCCTATCCGAAACCCCGGGTACAGATACGCAGTATTTT	CASSLSETPGTDTQYF
NA	TRBJ2-1	TRBV28	TRBD2	TGTGCCAGCAGTTTAATTGGGACTAGCGGTAATGAGCAGTTCTTC	CASSLIGTSGNEQFF
NA	TRBJ1-2	TRBV6-1	NA	TGTGCCAGCAGATCAGGTTATGGCTACACCTTC	CASRSGYGYTF